The clone carrying this TCR beta chain showed up just once. No antigen is known for it. This record belongs to a study of CD4 T cells in relation to SARS-CoV-2 and coronaviruses. CD4+ T cells from unexposed donors were obtained before the COVID-19 pandemic (2011-2018). Isolation of CD4+ T cells took place after approximately eleven days in culture. Between the trimmed V and J ends, which lost 0 bases and 1 base, there was a span of 19 bases. Germline CDR1 reads SGHRS; CDR2 reads YFSETQ. This CDR3 region has 18 residues. Profiled with immunoSEQ multiplex PCR; TCRdb holds only in-frame clones, not every one. The sample has approximately 26,000 clones, just under 75% seen once.

V and J are TRBV5-1 and TRBJ2-5; no clear D gene. The TCR comes from a human donor in good health. Sequenced sample: CD4+ T cells from PBMCs, cultured in vitro. The CDR3 nucleotides read TGCGCCAGCAGCTTGGAACCCCCGTCGGTGTTTAGCCAAGAGACCCAGTACTTC. Encoded protein: CASSLEPPSVFSQETQYF.